The 17 T cell receptor beta chains below all came from one sample that was sequenced in a study of OX40 agonist ivuxolimab in advanced cancers. Clones were read by immunoSEQ multiplex PCR, and TCRdb kept only the in-frame ones, dropping some. The repertoire includes 60,000 to 80,000 clones, around nine tenths of them detected once, and approximately 0.45% sits in the top ten. The specimen comprised CD4+ or CD8+ T cells sorted from blood, sampled in a trial of the OX40 agonist ivuxolimab. Receptor source: an adult with an advanced solid tumor such as melanoma, head and neck, liver or kidney cancer.

The chain uses TRBV7-6 and TRBJ2-2, with D possibly being TRBD2 (6 bases). Germline V CDR1 and CDR2: SGHVS, FNYEAQ. V lost 5 bases to trimming and J lost 6 bases, with 16 bases between them. The CDR3 extends over 15 amino acids. Here the CDR3 DNA reads TGTGCCAGCAGCGAAACTAGCAGATGGGCCGGGGAGCTGTTTTTT. Protein product: CASSETSRWAGELFF.

V usage is TRBV5-4 and J usage is TRBJ2-1, with D possibly being TRBD2 (6 bases). V lost 3 bases and J 2 bases, leaving 9 bases between the germline ends. Germline V lookup: CDR1 SGHNT, CDR2 YYREEE (reference sequence). The CDR3 sequence is 14 residues long. The CDR3, as DNA: TGTGCCAGCAGCTCGGGACTCGCCTACAATGAGCAGTTCTTC. Amino acids: CASSSGLAYNEQFF.

The CDR3 DNA reads TGTGCCAGTAGTAGTGGTAGCGGGATCACAGATACGCAGTATTTT. Its translation is CASSSGSGITDTQYF. The rearrangement links TRBV19 to TRBJ2-3; 8 positions agree with TRBD2. The junction had 5 bases not matched to a gene; V was cut back by 4 bases and J by 2 bases. The CDR3 runs to 15 residues. Germline V gene sequence: CDR1 LNHDA, CDR2 SQIVND (reference sequence).

This sequence joins TRBV11-3 and TRBJ2-7, with TRBD1 identical over 7 bases. In germline, CDR1 is SGHNT, CDR2 YENEEA. This CDR3 region has 12 residues. Trimming took 5 bases from V and 6 from J; bases not matched to a gene: 4. The CDR3: CASSRDSREQYF. DNA for the CDR3: TGTGCCAGCAGCCGGGACAGCCGCGAGCAGTACTTC.

CDR3 nucleotides: TGTGCCATCGCGGGACTTCTGGATACGCAGTATTTT. Its translation is CAIAGLLDTQYF. J is TRBJ2-3 and V is TRBV10-3; D may be TRBD2 (6 bases). This CDR3 region has 12 residues. The germline CDR1 and CDR2 sequences are ENHRY and SYGVKD. V shed 8 bases and J shed 6 bases, with 12 bases lying between them.

This chain connects TRBV5-1 to TRBJ2-1, with TRBD2 matching 10 bases. The V gene's germline CDR1 is SGHRS and CDR2 YFSETQ. With 4 bases clipped from V and 6 bases from J, the junction kept 22 bases outside the gene matches. This CDR3 region has 20 residues. DNA for the CDR3: TGCGCCAGCAGCATGCCACACCCTAGCGGGAGTAGCGTACTAGGCAATGAGCAGTTCTTC. Amino acids: CASSMPHPSGSSVLGNEQFF.

This rearrangement joins TRBV19 to TRBJ2-3; possibly TRBD2 for D (6 bases). This CDR3 region has 15 residues. Germline CDR1 reads LNHDA; CDR2 reads SQIVND (reference sequence). With 6 bases removed from V and 1 base from J, the gap between germline ends came to 14 bases. Written as DNA, the CDR3 is TGTGCCAGTAGCTATAGCGGAGGGGGCACAGATACGCAGTATTTT. This gives the protein CASSYSGGGTDTQYF. Supplemented by reference TRBV19 and TRBJ2-3, the full variable domain reads DGGITQSPKYLFRKEGQNVTLSCEQNLNHDAMYWYRQDPGQGLRLIYYSQIVNDFQKGDIAEGYSVSREKKESFPLTVTSAQKNPTAFYLCASSYSGGGTDTQYFGPGTRLTVL.

This clone was observed a single time. CDR3 DNA: TGTGCCAGCAGCCCGAGGACAGGGGGCGTCTACGAGCAGTACTTC. Its translation is CASSPRTGGVYEQYF. The genes are TRBV7-2 and TRBJ2-7, with TRBD1 matching over 11 bases. The CDR3 spans 15 residues. Germline V CDR1 and CDR2: SGHTA, FQGNSA. Germline trimming cut 5 bases from V and 3 bases from J; bases unmatched to any gene: 6.

This clone has more than one count but fewer than ten. The chain employs TRBV30 and TRBJ1-2; 8 bases match TRBD1. CDR1 and CDR2 (germline): GTSNPN, SVGIG (reference sequence). Germline trimming cut 4 bases from V and 4 bases from J; bases unmatched to any gene: 5. The CDR3 consists of 13 residues. For the CDR3, the DNA is TGTGCCTGGAAATGGACAGGGCTCTATGGCTACACCTTC. It encodes CAWKWTGLYGYTF.

This sequence joins TRBV10-2 and TRBJ2-3; possibly TRBD1 for D (6 bases). Trimming shortened V by 8 bases and J by 1 base, and 13 bases separated the two germline ends. Germline V gene sequence: CDR1 WSHSY, CDR2 SAAADI. The CDR3 sequence is 14 residues long. DNA for the CDR3: TGCGCCAGCCGTAGGGGGAGAGGCACAGATACGCAGTATTTT. This encodes CASRRGRGTDTQYF.

This clone was counted once. The chain couples TRBV9 to TRBJ1-3; D possibly corresponds to TRBD1 (5 bases). The germline V and J ends were trimmed by 3 bases and 0 bases, with 13 bases remaining between them. The CDR3 has 16 residues. Germline assignment: CDR1 SGDLS and CDR2 YYNGEE. The CDR3 DNA reads TGTGCCAGCAGCGGAACTCAGACAGACTCTGGAAACACCATATATTTT. Protein sequence: CASSGTQTDSGNTIYF.

The chain couples TRBV7-9 to TRBJ1-4; D is perhaps TRBD1 (5 bases). The CDR3 length is 16 residues. V was pared by 5 bases and J by 0 bases, with 13 bases between. Germline V CDR1 and CDR2: SEHNR, FQNEAQ (reference sequence). CDR3 sequence reads: CASSPYQGATNEKLFF. The CDR3 DNA reads TGTGCCAGCAGCCCGTACCAAGGGGCAACTAATGAAAAACTGTTTTTT.

The chain has TRBV10-3 and TRBJ2-2, with 11 positions matching TRBD1. Looked up from germline, CDR1 is ENHRY and CDR2 is SYGVKD. The CDR3 consists of 15 residues. Unmatched junction bases numbered 6, after V lost 6 bases and J lost 6 bases. The CDR3 nucleotides read TGTGCCATCAGCCACGGACAGGGGGCGTCCGGGGAGCTGTTTTTT. Protein: CAISHGQGASGELFF.

This sequence joins TRBV25-1 and TRBJ2-5; possibly TRBD1 or TRBD2 for D (5 bases each). V lost 1 base to trimming and J lost 5 bases, with 14 bases between them. The CDR3 runs to 15 residues. CDR1 and CDR2 from the germline V gene are MGHDK and SYGVNS. The CDR3 DNA sequence: TGTGCCAGCAGTGAATCTTTTGGGGGTGGGGAGACCCAGTACTTC. It yields the protein CASSESFGGGETQYF.

The chain joins TRBV18 to TRBJ2-3; 9 bases line up with TRBD2. Germline CDR1 and CDR2: KGHSH and LQKENI. The CDR3 is 14 amino acids. Losses at the gene ends were 2 bases for V and 3 bases for J; bases not matched to a gene: 0. The CDR3 DNA reads as TGTGCCAGCTCACCAGCGGGAGGGACAGATACGCAGTATTTT. Its translation: CASSPAGGTDTQYF.

This clone was recorded only once. The chain joins TRBV5-6 to TRBJ1-5; 10 nucleotides match TRBD1. Per germline, CDR1 SGHDT and CDR2 YYEEEE. Losses at the gene ends were 4 bases for V and 6 bases for J; bases not matched to a gene: 4. This CDR3 is built from 14 residues. The DNA for the CDR3 is TGTGCCAGCAGCGCGGGACAGGGGTTTCAGCCCCAGCATTTT. Its protein is CASSAGQGFQPQHF.

V gene TRBV10-3 combines with J gene TRBJ2-7; 9 bases fit TRBD2. This CDR3 contains 14 residues. Germline V gene data show CDR1 as ENHRY and CDR2 as SYGVKD. Losses at the gene ends were 6 bases for V and 0 bases for J; bases not matched to a gene: 3. The CDR3 nucleotides read TGTGCCATCAGGTGGACTAGCGACTCCTACGAGCAGTACTTC. Translating gives CAIRWTSDSYEQYF.